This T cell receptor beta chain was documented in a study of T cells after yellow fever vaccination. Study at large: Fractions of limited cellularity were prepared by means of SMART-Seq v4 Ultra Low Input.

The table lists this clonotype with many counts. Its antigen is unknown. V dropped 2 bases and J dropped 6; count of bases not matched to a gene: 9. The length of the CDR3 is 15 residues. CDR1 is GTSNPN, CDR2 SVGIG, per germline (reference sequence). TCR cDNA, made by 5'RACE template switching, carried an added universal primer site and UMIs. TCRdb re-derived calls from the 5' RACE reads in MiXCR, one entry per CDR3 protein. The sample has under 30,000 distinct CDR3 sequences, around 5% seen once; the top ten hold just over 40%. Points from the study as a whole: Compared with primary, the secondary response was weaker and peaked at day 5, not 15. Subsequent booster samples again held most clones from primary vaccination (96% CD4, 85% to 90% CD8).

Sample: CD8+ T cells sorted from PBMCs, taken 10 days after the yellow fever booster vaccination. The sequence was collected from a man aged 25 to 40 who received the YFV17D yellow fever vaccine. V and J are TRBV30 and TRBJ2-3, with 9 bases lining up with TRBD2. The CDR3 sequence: CAWSMAGGPLDTQYF. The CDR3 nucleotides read TGTGCCTGGAGTATGGCGGGAGGGCCCCTGGATACGCAGTATTTT.